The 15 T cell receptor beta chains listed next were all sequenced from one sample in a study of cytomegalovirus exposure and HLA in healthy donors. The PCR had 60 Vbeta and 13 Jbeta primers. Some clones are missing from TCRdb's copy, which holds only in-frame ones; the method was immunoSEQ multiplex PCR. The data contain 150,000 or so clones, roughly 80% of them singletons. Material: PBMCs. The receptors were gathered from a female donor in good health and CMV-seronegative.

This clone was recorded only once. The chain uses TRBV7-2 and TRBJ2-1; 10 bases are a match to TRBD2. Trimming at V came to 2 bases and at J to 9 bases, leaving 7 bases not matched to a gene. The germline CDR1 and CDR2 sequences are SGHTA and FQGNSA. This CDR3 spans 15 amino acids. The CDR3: CASSLKAGGGPEQFF. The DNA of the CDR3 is TGTGCCAGCAGCTTAAAAGCGGGAGGGGGCCCTGAGCAGTTCTTC. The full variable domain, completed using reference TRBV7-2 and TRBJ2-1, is GAGVSQSPSNKVTEKGKDVELRCDPISGHTALYWYRQSLGQGLEFLIYFQGNSAPDKSGLPSDRFSAERTGGSVSTLTIQRTQQEDSAVYLCASSLKAGGGPEQFFGPGTRLTVL.

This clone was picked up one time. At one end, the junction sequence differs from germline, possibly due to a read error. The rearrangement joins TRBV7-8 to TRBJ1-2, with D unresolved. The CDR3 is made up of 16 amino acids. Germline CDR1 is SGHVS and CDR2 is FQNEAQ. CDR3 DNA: TGTGCCAGCAGCTTAATGCCACGAGAGGGAAACTATGGCTACCCCTTC. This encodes CASSLMPREGNYGYPF. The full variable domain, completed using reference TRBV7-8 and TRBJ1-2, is GAGVSQSPRYKVAKRGQDVALRCDPISGHVSLFWYQQALGQGPEFLTYFQNEAQLDKSGLPSDRFFAERPEGSVSTLKIQRTQQEDSAVYLCASSLMPREGNYGYPFGSGTRLTVV.

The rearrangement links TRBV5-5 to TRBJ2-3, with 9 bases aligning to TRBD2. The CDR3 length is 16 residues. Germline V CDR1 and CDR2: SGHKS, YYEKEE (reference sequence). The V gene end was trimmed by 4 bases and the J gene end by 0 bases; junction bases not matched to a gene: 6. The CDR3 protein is CASSIPSGISTDTQYF. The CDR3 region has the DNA TGTGCCAGCAGCATACCTAGCGGGATTAGCACAGATACGCAGTATTTT.

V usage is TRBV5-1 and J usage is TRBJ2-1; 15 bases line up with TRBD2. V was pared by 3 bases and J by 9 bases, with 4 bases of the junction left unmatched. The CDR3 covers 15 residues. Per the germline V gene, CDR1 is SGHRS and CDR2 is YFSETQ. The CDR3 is CASSWTSGREGEQFF. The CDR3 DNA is TGCGCCAGCAGCTGGACTAGCGGGAGGGAAGGTGAGCAGTTCTTC. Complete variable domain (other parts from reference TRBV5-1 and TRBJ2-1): KAGVTQTPRYLIKTRGQQVTLSCSPISGHRSVSWYQQTPGQGLQFLFEYFSETQRNKGNFPGRFSGRQFSNSRSEMNVSTLELGDSALYLCASSWTSGREGEQFFGPGTRLTVL.

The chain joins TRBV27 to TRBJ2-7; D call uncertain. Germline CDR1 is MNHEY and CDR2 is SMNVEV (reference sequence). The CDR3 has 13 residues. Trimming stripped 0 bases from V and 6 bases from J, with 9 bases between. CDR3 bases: TGTGCCAGCAGTTTATCAGGCGGTGTCGAGCAGTACTTC. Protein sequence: CASSLSGGVEQYF.

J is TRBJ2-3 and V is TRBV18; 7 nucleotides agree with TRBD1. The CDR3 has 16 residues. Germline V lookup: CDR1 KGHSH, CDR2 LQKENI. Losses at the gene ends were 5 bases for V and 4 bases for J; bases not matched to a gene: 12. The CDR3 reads CASSERQGLIADTQYF. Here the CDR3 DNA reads TGTGCCAGCTCAGAACGACAGGGCTTAATCGCAGATACGCAGTATTTT.

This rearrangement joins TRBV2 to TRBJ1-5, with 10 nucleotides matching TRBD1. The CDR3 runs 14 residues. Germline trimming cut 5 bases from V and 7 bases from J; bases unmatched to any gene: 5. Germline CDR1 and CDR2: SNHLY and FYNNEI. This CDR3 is CASSLDRGNQPQHF. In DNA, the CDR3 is TGTGCCAGCAGTCTGGACAGGGGGAACCAGCCCCAGCATTTT.

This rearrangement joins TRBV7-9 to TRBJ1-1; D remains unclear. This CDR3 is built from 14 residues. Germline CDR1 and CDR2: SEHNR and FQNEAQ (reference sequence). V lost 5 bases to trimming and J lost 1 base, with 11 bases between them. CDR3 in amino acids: CASSGQDRNTEAFF. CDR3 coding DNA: TGTGCCAGCAGCGGCCAAGATCGGAACACTGAAGCTTTCTTT.

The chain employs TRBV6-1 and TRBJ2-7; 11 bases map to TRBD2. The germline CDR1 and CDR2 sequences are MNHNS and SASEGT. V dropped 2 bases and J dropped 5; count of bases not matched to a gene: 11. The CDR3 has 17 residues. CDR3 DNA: TGTGCCAGCAGTGAACCCCTGCTTGCTAGCGGGAGGCACGAGCAGTACTTC. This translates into CASSEPLLASGRHEQYF.

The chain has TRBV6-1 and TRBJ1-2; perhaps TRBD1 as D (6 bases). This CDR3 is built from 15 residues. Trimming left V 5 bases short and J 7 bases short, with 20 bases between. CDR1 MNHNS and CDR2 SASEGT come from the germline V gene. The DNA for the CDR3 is TGTGCCAGCAGTATAGACCTTAAAAGGACAGCTGGCTACACCTTC. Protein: CASSIDLKRTAGYTF.

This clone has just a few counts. CDR3 in DNA: TGTGCCAGCAGCTTAGGTGTCTATGAGCAGTTCTTC. Amino acids: CASSLGVYEQFF. The chain is built from TRBV11-3 and TRBJ2-1; D gene uncertain. CDR3 size: 12 residues. Germline loops: CDR1 SGHNT, CDR2 YENEEA. The V gene lost 1 base and the J gene lost 8 bases, with 6 bases spanning the gap.

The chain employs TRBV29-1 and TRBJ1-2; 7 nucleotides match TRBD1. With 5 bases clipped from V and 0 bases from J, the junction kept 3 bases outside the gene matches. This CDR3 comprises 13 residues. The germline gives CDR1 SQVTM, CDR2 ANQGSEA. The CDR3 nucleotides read TGCAGCGTTTGGACAGGCGCTAACTATGGCTACACCTTC. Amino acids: CSVWTGANYGYTF.

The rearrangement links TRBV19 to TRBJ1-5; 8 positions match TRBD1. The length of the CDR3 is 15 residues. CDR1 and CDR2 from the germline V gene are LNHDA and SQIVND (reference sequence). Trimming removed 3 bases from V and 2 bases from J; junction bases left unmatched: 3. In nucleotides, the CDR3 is TGTGCCAGTAGTATCGCGGACAGGGGCAATCAGCCCCAGCATTTT. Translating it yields CASSIADRGNQPQHF.

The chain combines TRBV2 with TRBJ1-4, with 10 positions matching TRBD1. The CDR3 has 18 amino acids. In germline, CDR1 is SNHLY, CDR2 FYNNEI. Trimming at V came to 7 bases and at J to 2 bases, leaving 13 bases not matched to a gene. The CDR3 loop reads CASTPGGQGVYTNEKLFF. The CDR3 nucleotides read TGTGCCAGCACCCCCGGCGGACAGGGGGTTTACACTAATGAAAAACTGTTTTTT.

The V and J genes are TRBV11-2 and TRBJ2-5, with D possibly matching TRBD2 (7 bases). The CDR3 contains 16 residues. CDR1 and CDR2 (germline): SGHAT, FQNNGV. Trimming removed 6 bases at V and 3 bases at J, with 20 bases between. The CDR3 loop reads CASSYPRGAGKETQYF. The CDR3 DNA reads TGTGCCAGCAGTTATCCCCGGGGGGCGGGGAAAGAGACCCAGTACTTC.